Given below is one T cell receptor (beta chain) in context. Original data processing: It was from reference gene primer amplification that nucleated cell counts were estimated. This table comes from immunoSEQ multiplex PCR, and its TCRdb copy is limited to in-frame clones, with some not included. V, J and clone size derive from that table, while D and trimming were established from the DNA sequence. The table has 65,000 to 95,000 clones, roughly 78% seen once. The record originates from a study of blood T cell repertoires in COVID-19. Study as a whole: There were acute and convalescent COVID-19 samples, and they came from the United States, Italy and Spain.

Unmatched junction bases numbered 1, after V lost 2 bases and J lost 2 bases. The CDR3 length is 14 residues. Germline V gene sequence: CDR1 MNHEY, CDR2 SVGAGI. The receptor comes from a man aged 60-69 years with COVID-19, enrolled during active disease. This chain connects TRBV6-5 to TRBJ2-5; 8 positions match TRBD1. The specimen was peripheral blood. The CDR3 loop is CASSYGQGQETQYF. The CDR3 DNA follows: TGTGCCAGCAGTTACGGACAGGGTCAAGAGACCCAGTACTTC.